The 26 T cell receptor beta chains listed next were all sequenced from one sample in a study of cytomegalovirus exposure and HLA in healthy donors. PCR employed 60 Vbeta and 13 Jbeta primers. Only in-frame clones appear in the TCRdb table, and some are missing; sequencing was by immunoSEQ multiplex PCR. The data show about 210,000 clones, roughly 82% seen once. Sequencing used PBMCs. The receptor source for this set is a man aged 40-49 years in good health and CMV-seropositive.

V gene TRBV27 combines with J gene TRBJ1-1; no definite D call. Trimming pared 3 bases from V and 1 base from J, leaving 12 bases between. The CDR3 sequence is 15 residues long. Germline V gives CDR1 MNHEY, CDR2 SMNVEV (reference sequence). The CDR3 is CASSLGGNPNTEAFF. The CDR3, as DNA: TGTGCCAGCAGTTTGGGCGGGAACCCGAACACTGAAGCTTTCTTT.

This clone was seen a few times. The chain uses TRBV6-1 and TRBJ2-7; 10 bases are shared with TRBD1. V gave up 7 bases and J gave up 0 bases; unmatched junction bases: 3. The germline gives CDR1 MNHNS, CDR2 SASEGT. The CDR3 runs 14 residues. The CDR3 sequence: CASTTGGGSYEQYV. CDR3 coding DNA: TGTGCCAGCACGACAGGGGGCGGCTCCTACGAGCAGTACGTC.

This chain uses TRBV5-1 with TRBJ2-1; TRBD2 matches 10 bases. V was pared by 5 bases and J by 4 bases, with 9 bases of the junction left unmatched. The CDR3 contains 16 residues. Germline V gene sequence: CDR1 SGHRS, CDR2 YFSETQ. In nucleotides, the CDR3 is TGCGCCAGCAGGCGGCCCGGGACTAGCGCATACAATGAGCAGTTCTTC. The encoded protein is CASRRPGTSAYNEQFF.

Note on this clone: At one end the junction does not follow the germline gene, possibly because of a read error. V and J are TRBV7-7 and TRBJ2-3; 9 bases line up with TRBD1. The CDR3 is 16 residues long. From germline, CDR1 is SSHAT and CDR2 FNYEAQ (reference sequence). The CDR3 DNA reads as TGTGCTAGCAGCTTAGGGACAGGGATGGGCACAGATACGCAGTATTTT. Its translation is CASSLGTGMGTDTQYF.

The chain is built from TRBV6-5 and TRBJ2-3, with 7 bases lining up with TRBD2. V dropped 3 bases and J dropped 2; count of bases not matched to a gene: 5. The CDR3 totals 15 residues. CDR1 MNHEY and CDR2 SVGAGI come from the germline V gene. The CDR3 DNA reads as TGTGCCAGCAGTTATGGTGCGGGAGCCACAGATACGCAGTATTTT. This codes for CASSYGAGATDTQYF.

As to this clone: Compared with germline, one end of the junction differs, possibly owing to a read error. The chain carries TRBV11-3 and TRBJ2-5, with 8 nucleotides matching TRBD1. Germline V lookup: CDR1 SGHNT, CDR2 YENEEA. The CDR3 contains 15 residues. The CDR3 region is CASSVDRGVGETQYF. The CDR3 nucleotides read TGTGCCAGCAGCGTAGACAGGGGCGTTGGAGAGACCCAGTACTTC.

The CDR3 nucleotides read TGCGCCAGCAGCCAACCGAGGCGGGACCCCGCCAATGAGCAGTTCTTC. It is translated as CASSQPRRDPANEQFF. J is TRBJ2-1 and V is TRBV4-1; D may be TRBD2 (6 bases). CDR1 is MGHRA, CDR2 YSYEKL, per germline. The CDR3 has 16 residues. V lost 2 bases to trimming and J lost 6 bases, with 17 bases between them.

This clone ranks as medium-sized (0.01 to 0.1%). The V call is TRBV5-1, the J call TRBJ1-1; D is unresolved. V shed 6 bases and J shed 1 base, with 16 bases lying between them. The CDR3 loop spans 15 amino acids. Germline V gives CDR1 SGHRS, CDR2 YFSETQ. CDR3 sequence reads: CASNPGFAGNTEAFF. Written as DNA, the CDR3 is TGCGCCAGCAACCCGGGTTTCGCCGGGAACACTGAAGCTTTCTTT.

The DNA for the CDR3 is TGTGCCAGCAGCCAGACAGGGTCCTACGAGCAGTACTTC. Translation gives CASSQTGSYEQYF. This chain connects TRBV7-9 to TRBJ2-7, with 7 bases aligning to TRBD1. Germline CDR1 and CDR2: SEHNR and FQNEAQ (reference sequence). V trimming: 5 bases; J trimming: 1 base; junction bases outside the gene matches: 2. The CDR3 is 13 residues long.

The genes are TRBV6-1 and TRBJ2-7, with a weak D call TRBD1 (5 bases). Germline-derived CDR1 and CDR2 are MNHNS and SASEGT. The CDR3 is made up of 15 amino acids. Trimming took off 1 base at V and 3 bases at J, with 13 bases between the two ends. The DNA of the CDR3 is TGTGCCAGCAGTGAAGACGGACACGGGCTCTACGAGCAGTACGTC. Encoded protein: CASSEDGHGLYEQYV.

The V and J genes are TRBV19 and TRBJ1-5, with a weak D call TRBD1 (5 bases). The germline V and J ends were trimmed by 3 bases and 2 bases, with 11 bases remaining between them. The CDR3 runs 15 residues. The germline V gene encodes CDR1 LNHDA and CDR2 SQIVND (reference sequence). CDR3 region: CASSILQDGNQPQHF. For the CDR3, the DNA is TGTGCCAGTAGTATCCTACAGGACGGCAATCAGCCCCAGCATTTT.

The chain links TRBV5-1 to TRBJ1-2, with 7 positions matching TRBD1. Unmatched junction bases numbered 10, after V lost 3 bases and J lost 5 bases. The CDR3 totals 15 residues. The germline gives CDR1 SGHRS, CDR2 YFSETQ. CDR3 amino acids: CASSWVGQGDYGYTF. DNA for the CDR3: TGCGCCAGCAGCTGGGTGGGCCAGGGGGATTATGGCTACACCTTC.

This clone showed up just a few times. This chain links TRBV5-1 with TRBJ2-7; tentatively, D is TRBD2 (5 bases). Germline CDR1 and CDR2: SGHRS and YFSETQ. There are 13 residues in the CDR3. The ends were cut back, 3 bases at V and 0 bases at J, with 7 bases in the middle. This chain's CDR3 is CASSSDYSYEQYF. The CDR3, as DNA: TGCGCCAGCAGCTCCGACTACTCCTACGAGCAGTACTTC.

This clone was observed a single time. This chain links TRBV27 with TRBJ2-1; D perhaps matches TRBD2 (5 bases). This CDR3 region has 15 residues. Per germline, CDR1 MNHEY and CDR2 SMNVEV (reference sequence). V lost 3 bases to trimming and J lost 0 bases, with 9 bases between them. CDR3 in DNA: TGTGCCAGCAGTTTGGCGGGCTTCTCCTACAATGAGCAGTTCTTC. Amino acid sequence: CASSLAGFSYNEQFF.

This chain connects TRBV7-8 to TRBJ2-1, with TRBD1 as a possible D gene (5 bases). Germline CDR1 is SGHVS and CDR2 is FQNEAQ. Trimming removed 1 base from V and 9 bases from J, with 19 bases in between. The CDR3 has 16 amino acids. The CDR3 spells CASSLVPGSSTGEQFF. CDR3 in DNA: TGTGCCAGCAGCTTAGTCCCAGGGTCGTCCACGGGTGAGCAGTTCTTC.

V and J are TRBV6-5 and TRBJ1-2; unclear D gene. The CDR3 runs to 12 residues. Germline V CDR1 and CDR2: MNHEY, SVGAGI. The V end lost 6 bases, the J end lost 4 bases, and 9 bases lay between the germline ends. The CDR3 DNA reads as TGTGCCAGCAGGGGCCGGCGCTATGGCTACACCTTC. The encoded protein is CASRGRRYGYTF.

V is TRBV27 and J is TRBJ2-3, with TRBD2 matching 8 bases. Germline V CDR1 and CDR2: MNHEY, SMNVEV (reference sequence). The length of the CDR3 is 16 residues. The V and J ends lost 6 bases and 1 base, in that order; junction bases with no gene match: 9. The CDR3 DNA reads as TGTGCCAGCAGCCCTTTCAGGCGGGAGGGCACAGATACGCAGTATTTT. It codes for CASSPFRREGTDTQYF.

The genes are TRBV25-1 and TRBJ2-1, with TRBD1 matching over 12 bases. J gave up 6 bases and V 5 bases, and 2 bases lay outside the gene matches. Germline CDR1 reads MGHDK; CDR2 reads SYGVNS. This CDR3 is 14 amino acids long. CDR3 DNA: TGTGCCAGCAGTACGGGACAGGGGGCCAATGAGCAGTTCTTC. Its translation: CASSTGQGANEQFF.

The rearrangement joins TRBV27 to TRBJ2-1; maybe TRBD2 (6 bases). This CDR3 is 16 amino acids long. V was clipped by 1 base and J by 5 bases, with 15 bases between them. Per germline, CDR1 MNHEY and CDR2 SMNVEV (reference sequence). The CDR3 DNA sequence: TGTGCCAGCAGTTTATGGTCGGGGGATAAGGACAATGAGCAGTTCTTC. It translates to CASSLWSGDKDNEQFF.

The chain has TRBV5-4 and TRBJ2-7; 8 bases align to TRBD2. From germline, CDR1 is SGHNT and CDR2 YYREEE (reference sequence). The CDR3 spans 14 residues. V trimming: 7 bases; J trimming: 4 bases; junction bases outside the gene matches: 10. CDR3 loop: CASSTSVGEYEQYF. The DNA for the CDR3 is TGTGCCAGCTCGACTAGCGTTGGAGAATACGAGCAGTACTTC.

The CDR3 DNA reads as TGTGCCAGCAGGGGGCTGAGAGATACGCAGTATTTT. Translated: CASRGLRDTQYF. This chain connects TRBV27 to TRBJ2-3; the D gene is possibly TRBD1 (5 bases). The CDR3 contains 12 residues. Trimming shortened V by 6 bases and J by 5 bases, and 9 bases separated the two germline ends. The germline V gene encodes CDR1 MNHEY and CDR2 SMNVEV (reference sequence).

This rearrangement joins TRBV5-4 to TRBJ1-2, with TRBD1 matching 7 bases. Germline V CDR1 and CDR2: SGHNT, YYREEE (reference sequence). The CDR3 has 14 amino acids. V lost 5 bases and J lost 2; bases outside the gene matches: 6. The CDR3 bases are TGTGCCAGCAGTCACGTGGGACAGAACTATGGCTACACCTTC. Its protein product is CASSHVGQNYGYTF.

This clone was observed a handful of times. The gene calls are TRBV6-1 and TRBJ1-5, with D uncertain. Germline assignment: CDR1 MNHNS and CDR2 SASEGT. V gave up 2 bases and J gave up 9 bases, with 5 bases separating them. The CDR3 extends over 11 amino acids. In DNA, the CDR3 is TGTGCCAGCAGTGAATTCGGGCCCCAGCATTTT. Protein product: CASSEFGPQHF.

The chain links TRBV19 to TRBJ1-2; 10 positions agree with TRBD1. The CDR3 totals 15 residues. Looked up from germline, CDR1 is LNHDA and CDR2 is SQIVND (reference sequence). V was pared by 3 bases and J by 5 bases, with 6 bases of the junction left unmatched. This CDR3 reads CASSMGQGNRYGYTF. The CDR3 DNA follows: TGTGCCAGTAGTATGGGACAGGGGAATAGGTATGGCTACACCTTC.

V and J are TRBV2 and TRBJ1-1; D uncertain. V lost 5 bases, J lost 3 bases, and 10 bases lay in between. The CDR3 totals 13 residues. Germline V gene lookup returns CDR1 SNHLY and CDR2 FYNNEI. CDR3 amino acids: CASSSGTHTEAFF. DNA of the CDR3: TGTGCCAGCAGTTCGGGTACCCACACTGAAGCTTTCTTT.

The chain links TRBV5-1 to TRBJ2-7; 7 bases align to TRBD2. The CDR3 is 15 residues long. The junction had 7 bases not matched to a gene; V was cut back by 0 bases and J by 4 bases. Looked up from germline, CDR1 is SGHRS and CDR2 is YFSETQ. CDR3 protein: CASSLAGTNAYEQYF. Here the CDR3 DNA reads TGCGCCAGCAGCTTGGCCGGGACTAACGCTTACGAGCAGTACTTC.